This is a list of T cell receptor beta chains from one sample in a study of control samples from healthy donors and cancer patients. Repertoires were generated with immunoSEQ multiplex PCR, while TCRdb's copy carries only in-frame clones and drops some. The profile shows 80,000 or so clones, about 90% of them singletons. The material sequenced was blood. The receptors derive from a man aged 45-65 years in good health. Each CDR3 is given with its conserved first and last residue. A D gene is named only where the DNA matches it firmly. Clone size is given for some rows only: seen once, a few or many times, or a class if the clone is expanded.

cdr3_aa | cdr3_nt | d_call | clone_size | j_call | v_call
CASSPPNKDQPQHF | TGTGCCAGCTCACCACCAAACAAGGATCAGCCCCAGCATTTT | NA | NA | TRBJ1-5 | TRBV18
CASSFSYEQYF | TGTGCCAGCAGCTTCTCCTACGAGCAGTACTTC | NA | NA | TRBJ2-7 | TRBV7-3
CASSRDRGITQPQHF | TGTGCCAGCTCACGGGACAGGGGAATCACTCAGCCCCAGCATTTT | TRBD1 | NA | TRBJ1-5 | TRBV18
CASSYSNTGELFF | TGTGCCAGCAGTTACAGTAACACCGGGGAGCTGTTTTTT | NA | NA | TRBJ2-2 | TRBV6-5
CASSLRRGGVIGEQFF | TGCGCCAGCAGCTTAAGGCGCGGGGGGGTCATTGGTGAGCAGTTCTTC | TRBD2 | NA | TRBJ2-1 | TRBV5-1
CASSLGPSSYEQYF | TGTGCCAGCAGCTTAGGCCCTTCCAGCTACGAGCAGTACTTC | NA | NA | TRBJ2-7 | TRBV13
CASSRDGGNTEAFF | TGTGCCAGCAGTAGGGACGGAGGGAACACTGAAGCTTTCTTT | NA | NA | TRBJ1-1 | TRBV6-5
CAWSSLYDGAFF | TGTGCCTGGAGTTCTTTATATGACGGAGCTTTCTTT | NA | once | TRBJ1-1 | TRBV30
CASSTTGIDQPQHF | TGTGCCAGCTCAACAACAGGGATCGACCAGCCCCAGCATTTT | NA | NA | TRBJ1-5 | TRBV18
CASSLDGAGIQPQHF | TGTGCCAGCAGCTTAGATGGGGCAGGGATTCAGCCCCAGCATTTT | NA | NA | TRBJ1-5 | TRBV11-3
CASSLEVSGAYEQYF | TGTGCCAGCAGCTTAGAAGTCTCGGGGGCCTACGAGCAGTACTTC | NA | NA | TRBJ2-7 | TRBV11-2
CASSPDRVEFF | TGTGCCAGCTCACCAGACAGGGTGGAGTTCTTC | TRBD1 | NA | TRBJ2-1 | TRBV18
CASSPTSGDGTDTQYF | TGTGCCAGCTCACCCACTAGCGGGGACGGCACAGATACGCAGTATTTT | TRBD2 | NA | TRBJ2-3 | TRBV18
CASTRGANTGELFF | TGTGCCAGCACGCGGGGGGCGAACACCGGGGAGCTGTTTTTT | TRBD2 | NA | TRBJ2-2 | TRBV9
CASSMWGYTF | TGTGCCAGTAGTATGTGGGGCTACACCTTC | NA | NA | TRBJ1-2 | TRBV19
CASSPVLGVNYGYTF | TGTGCCAGCTCACCGGTTCTCGGGGTTAACTATGGCTACACCTTC | NA | NA | TRBJ1-2 | TRBV18
CASSLSLTQPQHF | TGTGCCAGCAGCTTATCACTCACTCAGCCCCAGCATTTT | NA | NA | TRBJ1-5 | TRBV5-6
CASSTGTGTRPTDTQYF | TGTGCCAGCAGCACTGGGACAGGCACAAGACCCACAGATACGCAGTATTTT | TRBD1 | NA | TRBJ2-3 | TRBV7-9
CASSEWDGLAFF | TGTGCCAGCAGTGAATGGGACGGACTAGCTTTCTTT | NA | once | TRBJ1-1 | TRBV6-1
CASSTLGQGAPNEQFF | TGTGCCAGTAGTACCCTCGGACAGGGGGCCCCGAATGAGCAGTTCTTC | TRBD1 | NA | TRBJ2-1 | TRBV19